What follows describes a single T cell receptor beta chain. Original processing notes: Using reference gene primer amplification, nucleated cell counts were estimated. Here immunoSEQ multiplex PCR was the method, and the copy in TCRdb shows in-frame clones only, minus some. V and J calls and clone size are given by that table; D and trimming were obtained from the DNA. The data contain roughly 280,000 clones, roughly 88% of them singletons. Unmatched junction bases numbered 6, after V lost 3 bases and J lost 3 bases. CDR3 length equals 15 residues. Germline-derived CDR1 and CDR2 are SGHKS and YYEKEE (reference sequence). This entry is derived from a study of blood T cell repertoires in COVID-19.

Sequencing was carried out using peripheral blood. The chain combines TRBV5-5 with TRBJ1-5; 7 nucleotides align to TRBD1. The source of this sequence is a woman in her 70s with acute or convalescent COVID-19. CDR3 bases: TGTGCCAGCAGCTCGACAGGGAATAACAATCAGCCCCAGCATTTT. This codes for CASSSTGNNNQPQHF.